This T cell receptor beta chain was retrieved from a study of response to subunit inactivated influenza vaccine. Whole-study findings and limits: The authors proposed limited new T cell recruitment per seasonal influenza vaccination.

Details on this clonotype: Its target is unknown.

CDR1 is DFQATT, CDR2 SNEGSKA, per germline (reference sequence). The V end was cut by 1 base, the J end by 5 bases, with 9 bases between. There are 12 residues in the CDR3. TCRdb called the RT-PCR reads again in MiXCR, with one record for every CDR3 protein. The sample consists of hundreds of thousands of distinct CDR3 sequences, approximately 17% of them appearing once. The receptor comes from a man over 45 who received an inactivated influenza vaccine. The sequences come from PBMCs from blood, collected 5 days after vaccination. This chain connects TRBV20-1 to TRBJ2-7; D unresolved. In DNA form, the CDR3 reads TGCAGTGCTAGAGGCCCTGGAAACGAGCAGTACTTC. Its translation: CSARGPGNEQYF.